This T cell receptor beta chain was identified during a study of blood T cell repertoires in COVID-19. Study in general: The United States, Italy and Spain supplied acute and convalescent COVID-19 samples. Nucleic acid was either cDNA or gDNA, and it came from T cells, B-cell-depleted T cells, or PBMCs.

Trimming took 0 bases from V and 4 from J, leaving 10 bases between them. There are 15 residues in the CDR3. From germline, CDR1 is MGHRA and CDR2 YSYEKL. Under the authors' procedure: Estimates of nucleated cell counts were drawn from the amplification of reference gene primers. The table came from immunoSEQ multiplex PCR; TCRdb's copy has only in-frame clones and leaves some out. The V and J calls and clone size were taken over from that table, and D and trimming were inferred from the DNA. The sample lists some 200,000 clones; around 84% were seen once. The clonotype comes from a man younger than 40 with active or convalescent COVID-19. The chain combines TRBV4-1 with TRBJ1-3, with D possibly matching TRBD1 (5 bases). Sequencing was performed on peripheral blood. This chain's CDR3 is CASSQDPGLGNTIYF. The CDR3 DNA is TGCGCCAGCAGCCAAGACCCGGGACTCGGAAACACCATATATTTT.